This T cell receptor (beta chain) appears in the sequencing data of a study of blood T cell repertoires in COVID-19. Study context: The cDNA or gDNA used as material had been derived from T cells, B-cell-depleted T cells, or PBMCs.

Germline V CDR1 and CDR2: SGHDN, FVKESK. The CDR3 is made up of 15 amino acids. Trimming stripped 4 bases from V and 0 bases from J, with 7 bases between. Participants were aged about 18 to 90 years from 20 to 30 US areas. In Cohort 3, a recovered donor had either two negative PCRs, clearance, or symptom resolution. Per the authors' pipeline: Counts of nucleated cells, estimated from reference gene primer amplification, were obtained. TCRdb's table, derived via immunoSEQ multiplex PCR, lists solely in-frame clones and lacks some. The DNA was the basis for D and trimming; V, J and clone size are from that table. Here the sample spans about 370,000 clones, 85% to 90% being singletons.

The sample was PBMCs or T cells enriched from blood (not recorded which). This chain connects TRBV14 to TRBJ1-6; no firm D call. This sequence originates from a man aged 18-30 years who had recovered from COVID-19. The CDR3 DNA follows: TGTGCCAGCAGCCTTGGGAGCTCCTATAATTCACCCCTCCACTTT. Its protein is CASSLGSSYNSPLHF.